This T cell receptor beta chain was identified in a study of cytomegalovirus exposure and HLA in healthy donors. The PCR contained 60 Vbeta and 13 Jbeta primers. The protocol was immunoSEQ multiplex PCR, while the TCRdb copy is restricted to in-frame clones and leaves out a portion. The sample carries under 200,000 clones, around 72% recorded once. For this clone: Its antigen is not known.

Study findings and constraints: Among TCR beta chains, those listed as cytomegalovirus-associated numbered about 160.

The CDR3 totals 13 residues. CDR1 SQVTM and CDR2 ANQGSEA come from the germline V gene. Trimming removed 8 bases from V and 4 bases from J; junction bases left unmatched: 6. Specimen: PBMCs. The receptor was isolated from a woman aged 40-49 years in good health and CMV-seropositive. The chain combines TRBV29-1 with TRBJ2-3; TRBD1 aligns across 10 bases. The CDR3 spells CSLRDRGPDTQYF. CDR3 sequence (DNA): TGCAGCTTGCGGGACAGGGGCCCAGATACGCAGTATTTT.